This entry lists 16 T cell receptor beta chains sequenced from one sample in a study of cytotoxic CD8 clonotypes in ibrutinib-treated CLL. Assay used: immunoSEQ multiplex PCR; TCRdb lists only in-frame clones, some missing. The sample holds about 200,000 clones, 70% seen once. Specimen: PBMCs, collected after 12 months of ibrutinib treatment. The receptors derive from a human donor with chronic lymphocytic leukemia.

This chain connects TRBV27 to TRBJ1-5, with D hard to call. The CDR3 contains 13 residues. V was clipped by 4 bases and J by 0 bases, with 4 bases between them. In germline, CDR1 is MNHEY, CDR2 SMNVEV (reference sequence). The CDR3 spells CASSWISNQPQHF. DNA for the CDR3: TGTGCCAGCAGTTGGATTAGCAATCAGCCCCAGCATTTT.

The V and J genes are TRBV11-2 and TRBJ2-2, with D possibly matching TRBD1 (6 bases). V lost 6 bases, J lost 6 bases, and 14 bases lay in between. The CDR3 has 14 residues. Germline V CDR1 and CDR2: SGHAT, FQNNGV. CDR3 nucleotides: TGTGCCAGCAGGCCGGACAGTATCCCCGGGGAGCTGTTTTTT. Translated: CASRPDSIPGELFF.

The V gene is TRBV7-2, the J gene TRBJ1-2; tentative D call: TRBD1 (6 bases). Germline V gene lookup returns CDR1 SGHTA and CDR2 FQGNSA. This CDR3 is 11 amino acids long. V was trimmed by 5 bases and J by 10 bases, leaving 11 bases between them. CDR3 sequence (DNA): TGTGCCAGCAGCCAACCAGGGGTCTACACCTTC. Translating it yields CASSQPGVYTF. The full variable domain, in which reference TRBV7-2 and TRBJ1-2 provide the parts outside the CDR3, is GAGVSQSPSNKVTEKGKDVELRCDPISGHTALYWYRQSLGQGLEFLIYFQGNSAPDKSGLPSDRFSAERTGGSVSTLTIQRTQQEDSAVYLCASSQPGVYTFGSGTRLTVV.

The rearrangement links TRBV7-2 to TRBJ2-3; TRBD1 or TRBD2 may be the D gene (6 bases each). The CDR3 spans 15 residues. V was clipped by 1 base and J by 6 bases, with 14 bases between them. Germline assignment: CDR1 SGHTA and CDR2 FQGNSA. CDR3 protein: CASSLVGGGGDTQYF. CDR3 DNA sequence: TGTGCCAGCAGCTTAGTGGGGGGCGGAGGGGATACGCAGTATTTT.

The CDR3 DNA follows: TGTGCCAGCAGCCAATCGGGGTTGGGGAACACCGGGGAGCTGTTTTTT. It codes for CASSQSGLGNTGELFF. The rearrangement uses TRBV4-2 and TRBJ2-2; D might be TRBD2 (5 bases). CDR3 size: 16 residues. Deletions cut 2 bases from V and 1 base from J, with 11 bases between. From germline, CDR1 is LGHNA and CDR2 YNFKEQ.

V and J are TRBV7-3 and TRBJ2-2, with 9 bases aligning to TRBD1. The CDR3 runs 15 residues. From germline, CDR1 is SGHTA and CDR2 FQGTGA. V was pared by 5 bases and J by 7 bases, with 8 bases of the junction left unmatched. CDR3 residues: CASSNRQGGIGELFF. In DNA form, the CDR3 reads TGTGCCAGCAGCAACCGACAGGGGGGTATCGGGGAGCTGTTTTTT.

This clone was counted a few times. The V and J genes are TRBV2 and TRBJ1-5, with 9 positions matching TRBD1. Germline values: CDR1 SNHLY, CDR2 FYNNEI. The CDR3 runs 16 residues. Unmatched junction bases numbered 4, after V lost 4 bases and J lost 0 bases. CDR3 sequence reads: CASSGQGGYSNQPQHF. The DNA for the CDR3 is TGTGCCAGCAGTGGACAGGGGGGTTATAGCAATCAGCCCCAGCATTTT.

The chain employs TRBV7-2 and TRBJ1-1; the D gene is possibly TRBD1 (5 bases). The length of the CDR3 is 13 residues. The V end lost 6 bases, the J end lost 4 bases, and 12 bases lay between the germline ends. CDR1 is SGHTA and CDR2 is FQGNSA in the germline V gene. The CDR3 loop is CASSRQSLTEAFF. The CDR3 DNA sequence: TGTGCCAGCAGTCGACAGAGCCTCACTGAAGCTTTCTTT.

V and J are TRBV9 and TRBJ2-7; 9 positions agree with TRBD2. CDR3 size: 15 residues. Germline values: CDR1 SGDLS, CDR2 YYNGEE. The junction had 3 bases not matched to a gene; V was cut back by 0 bases and J by 2 bases. CDR3 in amino acids: CASSVGTSAPYEQYF. The DNA for the CDR3 is TGTGCCAGCAGCGTAGGGACTAGCGCTCCCTACGAGCAGTACTTC.

V gene TRBV5-1 combines with J gene TRBJ1-5; unclear D gene. The CDR3 is made up of 15 amino acids. Germline V CDR1 and CDR2: SGHRS, YFSETQ. Trimming removed 0 bases at V and 0 bases at J, with 7 bases between. The CDR3 loop reads CASSLGGNSNQPQHF. The CDR3 nucleotides are TGCGCCAGCAGCTTGGGAGGGAATAGCAATCAGCCCCAGCATTTT.

The CDR3: CAWSVTGAYEQYF. The CDR3 bases are TGTGCCTGGAGTGTTACGGGGGCGTACGAGCAGTACTTC. The genes are TRBV30 and TRBJ2-7; perhaps D is TRBD1 or TRBD2 (6 bases each). From germline, CDR1 is GTSNPN and CDR2 SVGIG (reference sequence). Trimming removed 0 bases at V and 4 bases at J, with 10 bases between. This CDR3 has 13 residues.

The chain is built from TRBV5-1 and TRBJ1-1, with D maybe TRBD1 (6 bases). The CDR3 is 13 residues long. Germline CDR1 and CDR2: SGHRS and YFSETQ. V gave up 5 bases and J gave up 5 bases, with 13 bases separating them. Here the CDR3 reads CASRQGWGTEAFF. For the CDR3, the DNA is TGCGCCAGCAGACAGGGATGGGGTACTGAAGCTTTCTTT.

The chain uses TRBV28 and TRBJ2-7; a weak D match, TRBD2 (6 bases). CDR1 and CDR2 from the germline V gene are MDHEN and SYDVKM. This CDR3 spans 15 amino acids. Trimming shortened V by 7 bases and J by 2 bases, and 18 bases separated the two germline ends. CDR3 residues: CASTTEGMGTYEQYF. The DNA of the CDR3 is TGTGCCAGCACCACGGAGGGGATGGGGACCTACGAGCAGTACTTC.

This rearrangement joins TRBV2 to TRBJ1-5; D ambiguous. CDR1 SNHLY and CDR2 FYNNEI come from the germline V gene. V lost 4 bases, J lost 3 bases, and 10 bases lay in between. The CDR3 is 14 residues long. CDR3 loop: CASSGNRNNQPQHF. The CDR3 coding sequence is TGTGCCAGCAGTGGAAACCGAAACAATCAGCCCCAGCATTTT. The variable domain in full, with the rest retrieved from reference TRBV2 and TRBJ1-5, is EPEVTQTPSHQVTQMGQEVILRCVPISNHLYFYWYRQILGQKVEFLVSFYNNEISEKSEIFDDQFSVERPDGSNFTLKIRSTKLEDSAMYFCASSGNRNNQPQHFGDGTRLSIL.

The CDR3 region is CASSTDRASIEAFF. In DNA form, the CDR3 reads TGTGCCAGCAGCACCGACAGGGCTTCTATTGAAGCTTTCTTT. V usage is TRBV9 and J usage is TRBJ1-1; TRBD1 aligns across 7 bases. The germline CDR1 and CDR2 sequences are SGDLS and YYNGEE. CDR3 length equals 14 residues. V dropped 4 bases and J dropped 7; count of bases not matched to a gene: 10.

This chain uses TRBV5-1 with TRBJ2-1; D not resolved. CDR1 and CDR2 (germline): SGHRS, YFSETQ. The CDR3 runs to 15 residues. Trimming cost V 0 bases and J 4 bases, with 11 bases left between them. In DNA form, the CDR3 reads TGCGCCAGCAGCTTGGTTGGGGTGTCATACAATGAGCAGTTCTTC. Encoded protein: CASSLVGVSYNEQFF.